Given below is one TCR beta chain in context. Its antigen is unknown. These data originate in a study of CD4 T cells in relation to SARS-CoV-2 and coronaviruses. Cryopreserved PBMCs were CD4-enriched, then split into naive and memory cells. Germline V CDR1 and CDR2: MDHEN, SYDVKM. V lost 6 bases to trimming and J lost 6 bases, with 5 bases between them. The CDR3 totals 10 residues. Libraries were prepared by immunoSEQ multiplex PCR; TCRdb keeps only in-frame clonotypes and omits some of them. The sample lists about 54,000 clones, about 90% occurring once. The study, taken as a whole, reports: The assay detects memory recall responses, not culture-primed primary responses.

The chain is built from TRBV28 and TRBJ1-2; D unclear. The specimen was naive CD4+ T cells from PBMCs. Indicated subset: naive CD4+ T cells isolated by negative enrichment. This receptor was obtained from an adult with COVID-19. As DNA, the CDR3 is TGTGCCAGCAGCTCCGATGGCTACACCTTC. It yields the protein CASSSDGYTF.